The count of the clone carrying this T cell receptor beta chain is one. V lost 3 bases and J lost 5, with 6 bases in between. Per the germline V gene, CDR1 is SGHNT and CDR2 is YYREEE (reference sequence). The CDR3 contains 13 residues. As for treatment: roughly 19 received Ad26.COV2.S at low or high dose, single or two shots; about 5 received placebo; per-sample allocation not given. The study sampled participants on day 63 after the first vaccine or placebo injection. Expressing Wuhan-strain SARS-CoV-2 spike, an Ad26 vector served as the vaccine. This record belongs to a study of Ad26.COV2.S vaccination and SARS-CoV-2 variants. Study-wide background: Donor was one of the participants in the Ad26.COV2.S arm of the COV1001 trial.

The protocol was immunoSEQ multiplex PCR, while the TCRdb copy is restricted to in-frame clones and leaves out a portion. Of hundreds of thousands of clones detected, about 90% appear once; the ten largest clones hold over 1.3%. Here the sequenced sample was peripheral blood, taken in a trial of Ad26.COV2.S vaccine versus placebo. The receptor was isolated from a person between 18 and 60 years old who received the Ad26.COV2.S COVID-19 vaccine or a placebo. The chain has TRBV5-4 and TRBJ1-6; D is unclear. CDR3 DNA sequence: TGTGCCAGCAGCTCGGGGAATAATTCACCCCTCCACTTT. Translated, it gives CASSSGNNSPLHF.